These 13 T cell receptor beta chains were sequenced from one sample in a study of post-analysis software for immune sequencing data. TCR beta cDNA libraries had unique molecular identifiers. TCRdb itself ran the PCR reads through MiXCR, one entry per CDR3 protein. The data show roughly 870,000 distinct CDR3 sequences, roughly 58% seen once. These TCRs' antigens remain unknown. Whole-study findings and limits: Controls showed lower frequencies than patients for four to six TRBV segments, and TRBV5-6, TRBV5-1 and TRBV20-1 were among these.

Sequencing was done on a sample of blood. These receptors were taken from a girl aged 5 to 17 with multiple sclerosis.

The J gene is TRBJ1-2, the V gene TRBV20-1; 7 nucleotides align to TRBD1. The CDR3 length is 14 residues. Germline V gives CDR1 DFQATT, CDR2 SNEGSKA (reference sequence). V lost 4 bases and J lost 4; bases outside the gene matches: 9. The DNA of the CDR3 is TGCAGTGCTACGCATAGACAGGGTTTCTATGGCTACACCTTC. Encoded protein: CSATHRQGFYGYTF.

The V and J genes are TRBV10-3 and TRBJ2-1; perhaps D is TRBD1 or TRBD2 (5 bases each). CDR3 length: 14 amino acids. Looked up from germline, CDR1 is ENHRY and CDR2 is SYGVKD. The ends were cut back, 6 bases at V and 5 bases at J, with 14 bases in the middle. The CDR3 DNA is TGTGCCATCAGCTCCGGGACGGGAAACAATGAGCAGTTCTTC. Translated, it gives CAISSGTGNNEQFF.

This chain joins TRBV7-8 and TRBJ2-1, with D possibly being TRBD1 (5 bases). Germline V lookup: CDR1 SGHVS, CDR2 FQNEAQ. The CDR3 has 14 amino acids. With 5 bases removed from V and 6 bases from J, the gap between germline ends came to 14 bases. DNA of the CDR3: TGTGCCAGCAGCCAAACATATAGGGGCAATGAGCAGTTCTTC. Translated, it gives CASSQTYRGNEQFF.

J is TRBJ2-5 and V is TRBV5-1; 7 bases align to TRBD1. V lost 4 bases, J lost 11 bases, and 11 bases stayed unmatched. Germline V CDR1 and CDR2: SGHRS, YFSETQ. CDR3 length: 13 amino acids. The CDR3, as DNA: TGCGCCAGCAGCAAGACAGGGTCCGGTGAGCAGTACTTC. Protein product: CASSKTGSGEQYF.

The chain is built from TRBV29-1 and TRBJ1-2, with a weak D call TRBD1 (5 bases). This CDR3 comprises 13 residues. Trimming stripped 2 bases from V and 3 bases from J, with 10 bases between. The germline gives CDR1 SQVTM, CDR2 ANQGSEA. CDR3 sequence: CSVEQGRDYGYTF. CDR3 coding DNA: TGCAGCGTTGAACAGGGCAGAGACTATGGCTACACCTTC.

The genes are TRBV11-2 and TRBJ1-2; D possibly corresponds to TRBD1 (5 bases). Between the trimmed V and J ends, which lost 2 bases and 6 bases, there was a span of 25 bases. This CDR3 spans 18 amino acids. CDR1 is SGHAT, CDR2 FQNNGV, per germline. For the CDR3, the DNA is TGTGCCAGCAGCTTATCGCCCGGAGAGGGGACGGGCTTGGATGGCTACACCTTC. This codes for CASSLSPGEGTGLDGYTF.

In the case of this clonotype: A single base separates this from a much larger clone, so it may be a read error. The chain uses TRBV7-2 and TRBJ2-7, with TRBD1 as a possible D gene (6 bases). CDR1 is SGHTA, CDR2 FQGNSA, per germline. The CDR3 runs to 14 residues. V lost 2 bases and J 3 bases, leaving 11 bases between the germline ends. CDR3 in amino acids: CASSLTVGGYEQYF. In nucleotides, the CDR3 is TGTGCCAGCAGCTTAACCGTAGGGGGCTACGAGCAGTACTTC.

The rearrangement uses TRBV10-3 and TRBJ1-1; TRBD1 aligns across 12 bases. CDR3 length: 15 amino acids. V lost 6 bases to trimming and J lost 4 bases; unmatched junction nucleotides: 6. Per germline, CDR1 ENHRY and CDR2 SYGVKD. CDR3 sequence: CAIRGQGASSTEAFF. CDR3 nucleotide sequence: TGTGCCATCAGGGGACAGGGGGCTTCGAGCACTGAAGCTTTCTTT.

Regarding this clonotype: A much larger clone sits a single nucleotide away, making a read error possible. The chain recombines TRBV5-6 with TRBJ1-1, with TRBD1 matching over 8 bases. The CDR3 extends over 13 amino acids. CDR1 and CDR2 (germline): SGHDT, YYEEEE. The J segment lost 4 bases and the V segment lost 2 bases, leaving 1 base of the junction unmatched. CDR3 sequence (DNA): TGTGCCAGCAGCTTTACAGGGGGCACTGAAGCTTTCTTT. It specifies CASSFTGGTEAFF.

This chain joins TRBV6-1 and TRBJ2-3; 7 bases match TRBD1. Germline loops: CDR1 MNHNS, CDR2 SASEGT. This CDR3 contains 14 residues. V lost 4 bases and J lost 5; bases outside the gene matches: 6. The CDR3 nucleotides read TGTGCCAGCAGTGTTGACAGGGTCATAGATACGCAGTATTTT. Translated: CASSVDRVIDTQYF.

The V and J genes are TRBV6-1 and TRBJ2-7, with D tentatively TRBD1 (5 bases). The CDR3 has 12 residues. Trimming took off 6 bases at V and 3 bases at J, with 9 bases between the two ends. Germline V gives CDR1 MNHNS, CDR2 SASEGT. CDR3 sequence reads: CASRDSFYEQYF. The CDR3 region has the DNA TGTGCCAGCAGAGACAGCTTCTACGAGCAGTACTTC.

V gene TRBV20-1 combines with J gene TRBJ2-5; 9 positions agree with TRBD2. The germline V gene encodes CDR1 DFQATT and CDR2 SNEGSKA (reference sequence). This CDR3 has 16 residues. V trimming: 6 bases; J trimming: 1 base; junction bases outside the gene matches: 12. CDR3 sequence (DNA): TGCAGTGCGACGCCTGTTAGCGGGGGCCCCCAAGAGACCCAGTACTTC. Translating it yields CSATPVSGGPQETQYF.

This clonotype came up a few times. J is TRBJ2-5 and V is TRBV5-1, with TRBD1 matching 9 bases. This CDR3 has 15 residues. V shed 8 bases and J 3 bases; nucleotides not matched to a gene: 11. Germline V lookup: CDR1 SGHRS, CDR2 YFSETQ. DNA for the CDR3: TGCGCCAGTTCCAAATCCCGGGACAGGGAAGAGACCCAGTACTTC. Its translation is CASSKSRDREETQYF. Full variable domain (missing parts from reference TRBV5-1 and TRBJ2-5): KAGVTQTPRYLIKTRGQQVTLSCSPISGHRSVSWYQQTPGQGLQFLFEYFSETQRNKGNFPGRFSGRQFSNSRSEMNVSTLELGDSALYLCASSKSRDREETQYFGPGTRLLVL.